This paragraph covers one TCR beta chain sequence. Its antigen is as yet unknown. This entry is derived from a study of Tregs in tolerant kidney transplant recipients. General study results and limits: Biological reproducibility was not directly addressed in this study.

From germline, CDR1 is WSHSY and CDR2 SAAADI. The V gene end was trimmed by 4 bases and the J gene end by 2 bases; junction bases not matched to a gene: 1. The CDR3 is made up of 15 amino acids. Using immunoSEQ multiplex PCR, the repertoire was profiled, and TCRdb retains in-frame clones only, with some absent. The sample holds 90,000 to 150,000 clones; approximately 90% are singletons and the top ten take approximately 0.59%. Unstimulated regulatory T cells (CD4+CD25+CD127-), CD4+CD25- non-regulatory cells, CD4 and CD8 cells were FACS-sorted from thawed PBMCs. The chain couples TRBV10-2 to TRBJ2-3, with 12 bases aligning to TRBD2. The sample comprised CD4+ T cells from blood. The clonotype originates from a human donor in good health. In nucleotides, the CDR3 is TGCGCCAGCAGTGGACTAGCGGGGGACACAGATACGCAGTATTTT. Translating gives CASSGLAGDTDTQYF.